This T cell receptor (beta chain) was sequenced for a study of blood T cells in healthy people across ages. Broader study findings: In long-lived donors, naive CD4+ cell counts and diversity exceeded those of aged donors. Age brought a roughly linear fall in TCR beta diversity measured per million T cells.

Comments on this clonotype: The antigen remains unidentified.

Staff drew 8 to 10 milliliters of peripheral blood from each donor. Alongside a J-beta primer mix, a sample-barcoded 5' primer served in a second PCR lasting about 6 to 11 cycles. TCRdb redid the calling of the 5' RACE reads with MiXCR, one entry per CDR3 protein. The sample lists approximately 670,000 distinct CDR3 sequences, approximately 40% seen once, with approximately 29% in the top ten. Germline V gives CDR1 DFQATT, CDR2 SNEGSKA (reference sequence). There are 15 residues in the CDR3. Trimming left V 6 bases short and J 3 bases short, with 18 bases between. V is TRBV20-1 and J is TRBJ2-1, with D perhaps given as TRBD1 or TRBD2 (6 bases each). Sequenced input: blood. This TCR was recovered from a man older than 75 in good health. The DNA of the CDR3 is TGCAGTGCCAGCACGGGGGCGGCAAACTACAATGAGCAGTTCTTC. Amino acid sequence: CSASTGAANYNEQFF.